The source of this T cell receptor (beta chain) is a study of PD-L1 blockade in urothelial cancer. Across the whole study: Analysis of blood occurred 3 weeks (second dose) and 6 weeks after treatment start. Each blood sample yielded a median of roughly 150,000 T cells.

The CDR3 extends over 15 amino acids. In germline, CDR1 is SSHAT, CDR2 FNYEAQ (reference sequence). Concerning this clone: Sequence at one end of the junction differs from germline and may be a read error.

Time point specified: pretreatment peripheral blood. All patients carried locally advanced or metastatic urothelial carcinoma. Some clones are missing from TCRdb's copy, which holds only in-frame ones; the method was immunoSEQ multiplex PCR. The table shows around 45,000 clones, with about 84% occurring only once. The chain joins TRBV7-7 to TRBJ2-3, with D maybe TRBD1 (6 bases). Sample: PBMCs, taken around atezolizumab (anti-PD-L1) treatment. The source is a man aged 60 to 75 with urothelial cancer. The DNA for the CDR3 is TGTGCTAGCAGCCCAGGGGTAGCGAACACAGATACGCAGTATTTT. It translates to CASSPGVANTDTQYF.